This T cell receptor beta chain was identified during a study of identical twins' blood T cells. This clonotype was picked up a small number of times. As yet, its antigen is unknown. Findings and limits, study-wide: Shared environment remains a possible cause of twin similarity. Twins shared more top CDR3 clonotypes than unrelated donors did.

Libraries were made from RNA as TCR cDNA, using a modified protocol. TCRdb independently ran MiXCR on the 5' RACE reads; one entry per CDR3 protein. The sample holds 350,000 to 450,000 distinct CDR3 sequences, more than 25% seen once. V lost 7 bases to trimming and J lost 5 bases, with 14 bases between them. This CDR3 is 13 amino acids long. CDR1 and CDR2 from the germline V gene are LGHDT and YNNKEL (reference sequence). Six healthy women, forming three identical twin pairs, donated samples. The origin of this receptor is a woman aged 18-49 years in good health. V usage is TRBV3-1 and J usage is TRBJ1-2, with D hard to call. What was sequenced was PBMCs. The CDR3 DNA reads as TGTGCCAGCATGGGGTCTCAGTTATATGGCTACACCTTC. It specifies CASMGSQLYGYTF.